The present T cell receptor (beta chain) was sequenced within a study of a mutant IDH1 vaccine in newly diagnosed glioma. Study-wide context: Treated patients showed a male proportion of roughly 62%, a female proportion of around 40%, and a mean age of 40.4 years. Patients got radiotherapy, temozolomide, or both beforehand, and most got both.

With respect to this clone: Its antigen is undetermined.

Repertoires were generated with immunoSEQ multiplex PCR, while TCRdb's copy carries only in-frame clones and drops some. The table shows over 95,000 clones, with roughly 88% occurring only once. Time point of the sample: week 11, during vaccination. Every vaccine dose comprised 300 ug of mutant IDH1 20-mer peptide plus topical imiquimod. The germline V gene encodes CDR1 WSHSY and CDR2 SAAADI. The CDR3 is 14 amino acids. Trimming left V 8 bases short and J 7 bases short, with 18 bases between. The origin of this receptor is a woman aged 45-65 years with glioma. The J gene is TRBJ2-1, the V gene TRBV10-2, with D perhaps matching TRBD1 or TRBD2 (5 bases each). Sequenced here: PBMCs, sampled from a glioma patient whose treatment included an IDH1 peptide vaccine. The chain's CDR3 is CASRQRKSRNEQFF. Written as DNA, the CDR3 is TGCGCCAGCCGACAGCGGAAATCACGGAATGAGCAGTTCTTC.